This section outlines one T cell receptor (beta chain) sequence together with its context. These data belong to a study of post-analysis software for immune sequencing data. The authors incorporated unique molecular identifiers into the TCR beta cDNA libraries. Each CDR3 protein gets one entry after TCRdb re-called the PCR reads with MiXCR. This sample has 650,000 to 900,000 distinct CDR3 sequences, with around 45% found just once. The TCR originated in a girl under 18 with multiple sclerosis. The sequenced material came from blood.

The CDR3 loop reads CSVVGQPLEQYF. CDR3 in DNA: TGCAGCGTTGTTGGTCAGCCCTTGGAGCAGTACTTC. This chain connects TRBV29-1 to TRBJ2-7; D is undetermined. CDR1 SQVTM and CDR2 ANQGSEA come from the germline V gene. The CDR3 has 12 amino acids. V was shortened by 4 bases and J by 7 bases, with 14 bases between the two germline ends.